Following are 29 T cell receptor beta chains from one sample sequenced in a study of blood T cell repertoires in COVID-19. The repertoire was sequenced with immunoSEQ multiplex PCR; TCRdb's copy has only in-frame clones and lacks some. This sample has 300,000 to 350,000 clones, with 90% found just once. The sample taken for sequencing was PBMCs or T cells enriched from blood (not recorded which). The source of these receptors is a woman aged 18-35 years with acute COVID-19.

The chain uses TRBV11-3 and TRBJ2-7; perhaps TRBD2 as D (5 bases). The CDR3 length is 14 residues. The germline gives CDR1 SGHNT, CDR2 YENEEA. V was cut by 4 bases and J by 5 bases, with 15 bases left in between. DNA for the CDR3: TGTGCCAGCAGCTCCGACCTACTCGGGGACGAGCAGTACTTC. Protein: CASSSDLLGDEQYF.

This sequence joins TRBV28 and TRBJ1-3; the match to TRBD1 covers 8 bases. The trim removed 6 bases at V and 1 base at J, leaving 11 bases unmatched. There are 17 residues in the CDR3. In germline, CDR1 is MDHEN, CDR2 SYDVKM. CDR3 nucleotides: TGTGCCAGCAGACCTGCGGGGACAGGTGTGTCTGGAAACACCATATATTTT. This translates into CASRPAGTGVSGNTIYF.

The chain uses TRBV3-1 (or the pseudogene TRBV3-2) and TRBJ2-1, with 9 bases fitting TRBD2. Germline values: CDR1 LGHDT, CDR2 YNNKEL (reference sequence). The junction had 8 bases not matched to a gene; V was cut back by 1 base and J by 7 bases. This CDR3 contains 16 residues. The CDR3 DNA is TGTGCCAGCAGCCAAGGTCGTAGCGGGAGTAGGAATGAGCAGTTCTTC. This gives the protein CASSQGRSGSRNEQFF.

The chain combines TRBV6-5 with TRBJ1-4, with unresolved D. Germline V lookup: CDR1 MNHEY, CDR2 SVGAGI. V was clipped by 5 bases and J by 7 bases, with 17 bases between them. The CDR3 totals 15 residues. The DNA for the CDR3 is TGTGCCAGCAGTCCCTTCGATAATGCCGGTGAAAAACTGTTTTTT. Encoded protein: CASSPFDNAGEKLFF.

This chain links TRBV4-1 with TRBJ2-1, with 9 bases lining up with TRBD2. The CDR3 extends over 16 amino acids. The J segment lost 6 bases and the V segment lost 0 bases, leaving 6 bases of the junction unmatched. Per germline, CDR1 MGHRA and CDR2 YSYEKL. As DNA, the CDR3 is TGCGCCAGCAGCCAAGAGAGCGGGAGGTCATTCAATGAGCAGTTCTTC. It encodes CASSQESGRSFNEQFF.

This clone was seen once. V gene TRBV5-4 combines with J gene TRBJ2-5; a weak D match, TRBD2 (5 bases). Germline CDR1 is SGHNT and CDR2 is YYREEE (reference sequence). Trimming took off 0 bases at V and 5 bases at J, with 11 bases between the two ends. The CDR3 loop spans 14 amino acids. In DNA form, the CDR3 reads TGTGCCAGCAGCTTGGGGACTGGACCGGAGACCCAGTACTTC. Translated: CASSLGTGPETQYF.

The chain recombines TRBV27 with TRBJ1-2; no clear D gene. CDR1 is MNHEY and CDR2 is SMNVEV in the germline V gene (reference sequence). The length of the CDR3 is 13 residues. V lost 6 bases, J lost 4 bases, and 12 bases lay in between. CDR3 sequence reads: CASSLGSLYGYTF. DNA of the CDR3: TGTGCCAGCAGCCTGGGCTCCCTCTATGGCTACACCTTC.

The V and J genes are TRBV4-2 and TRBJ1-1; 7 nucleotides match TRBD1. The CDR3 spans 15 residues. Germline CDR1 reads LGHNA; CDR2 reads YNFKEQ. The J segment lost 7 bases and the V segment lost 0 bases, leaving 8 bases of the junction unmatched. CDR3 in amino acids: CASSQDGPRDSEAFF. The CDR3 DNA reads as TGTGCCAGCAGCCAAGATGGGCCCCGGGACAGTGAAGCTTTCTTT.

This rearrangement joins TRBV5-1 to TRBJ1-4; no reliable D call. Germline values: CDR1 SGHRS, CDR2 YFSETQ. The CDR3 covers 18 residues. Trimming left V 0 bases short and J 1 base short, with 16 bases between. The CDR3 spells CASSLAPGRLQTNEKLFF. CDR3 nucleotide sequence: TGCGCCAGCAGCTTGGCCCCCGGGAGACTGCAAACTAATGAAAAACTGTTTTTT.

A single count supports this clone. The chain recombines TRBV3-1 (or the pseudogene TRBV3-2) with TRBJ2-5; weak D call: TRBD1 (5 bases). The germline CDR1 and CDR2 sequences are LGHDT and YNNKEL (reference sequence). This CDR3 has 16 amino acids. The V end lost 3 bases, the J end lost 2 bases, and 16 bases lay between the germline ends. Written as DNA, the CDR3 is TGTGCCAGCAGCCATTATCGACAGCCGACTCAAGAGACCCAGTACTTC. Amino acids: CASSHYRQPTQETQYF.

The chain uses TRBV5-1 and TRBJ2-1; 10 bases map to TRBD2. This CDR3 region has 15 residues. Germline CDR1 and CDR2: SGHRS and YFSETQ. V was pared by 4 bases and J by 6 bases, with 7 bases of the junction left unmatched. The CDR3 protein is CASSLLAGKVNEQFF. Here the CDR3 DNA reads TGCGCCAGCAGCCTACTAGCGGGAAAGGTCAATGAGCAGTTCTTC.

The chain combines TRBV7-3 with TRBJ2-3; tentatively, D is TRBD2 (6 bases). The CDR3 has 16 residues. Germline assignment: CDR1 SGHTA and CDR2 FQGTGA. Trimming removed 1 base from V and 1 base from J, with 12 bases in between. The CDR3 sequence: CASSLNTGEGTDTQYF. The CDR3 DNA sequence: TGTGCCAGCAGCTTAAATACGGGAGAGGGCACAGATACGCAGTATTTT.

The V call is TRBV6-5, the J call TRBJ1-2, with TRBD1 matching 7 bases. The CDR3 is made up of 14 amino acids. J lost 8 bases, V lost 2 bases, and 8 bases had no gene match. CDR1 and CDR2 (germline): MNHEY, SVGAGI. CDR3 DNA sequence: TGTGCCAGCAGTTACGGACAGGTCCCTAAAGGCTACACCTTC. Translated, it gives CASSYGQVPKGYTF.

The chain carries TRBV30 and TRBJ1-1, with D hard to call. Trimming removed 0 bases at V and 4 bases at J, with 12 bases between. This CDR3 has 14 residues. Germline lookup yields CDR1 GTSNPN and CDR2 SVGIG (reference sequence). The CDR3 loop is CAWSVRGTLTEAFF. The CDR3 DNA reads TGTGCCTGGAGTGTACGAGGTACACTCACTGAAGCTTTCTTT. The whole variable domain, remainder taken from reference TRBV30 and TRBJ1-1, is SQTIHQWPATLVQPVGSPLSLECTVEGTSNPNLYWYRQAAGRGLQLLFYSVGIGQISSEVPQNLSASRPQDRQFILSSKKLLLSDSGFYLCAWSVRGTLTEAFFGQGTRLTVV.

The chain joins TRBV11-3 to TRBJ2-1; 13 bases are a match to TRBD2. The germline V gene has CDR1 SGHNT and CDR2 YENEEA. The length of the CDR3 is 17 residues. With V trimmed by 4 bases and J by 3 bases, 6 bases remained unmatched. DNA for the CDR3: TGTGCCAGCAGCTCCCGGACTAGCGGGAGCATCTACAATGAGCAGTTCTTC. Translating it yields CASSSRTSGSIYNEQFF.

The chain employs TRBV10-3 and TRBJ1-4, with 10 bases aligning to TRBD1. V shed 6 bases and J 7 bases; nucleotides not matched to a gene: 5. Germline lookup yields CDR1 ENHRY and CDR2 SYGVKD. The CDR3 loop spans 14 amino acids. CDR3 bases: TGTGCCATCAGCGCGGGACAGGGGCTTGAAAAACTGTTTTTT. It yields the protein CAISAGQGLEKLFF.

The chain combines TRBV5-1 with TRBJ2-1; TRBD2 aligns across 13 bases. The J segment lost 10 bases and the V segment lost 2 bases, leaving 9 bases of the junction unmatched. The germline V gene has CDR1 SGHRS and CDR2 YFSETQ. The CDR3 is 16 residues long. The CDR3 coding sequence is TGCGCCAGCAGCTTTGGACTAGCGGGAGTAGAAGGCGAGCAGTTCTTC. The encoded protein is CASSFGLAGVEGEQFF.

This chain joins TRBV10-3 and TRBJ2-2, with 8 bases lining up with TRBD2. This CDR3 has 16 amino acids. J lost 0 bases, V lost 4 bases, and 4 bases had no gene match. From germline, CDR1 is ENHRY and CDR2 SYGVKD. The CDR3 sequence is CAISAASGSNTGELFF. CDR3 DNA sequence: TGTGCCATCAGTGCCGCTAGCGGGTCGAACACCGGGGAGCTGTTTTTT.

This rearrangement joins TRBV30 to TRBJ1-4; TRBD1 might be the D (6 bases). Between the trimmed V and J ends, which lost 5 bases and 3 bases, there was a span of 10 bases. The CDR3 totals 13 residues. Germline CDR1 GTSNPN, CDR2 SVGIG (reference sequence). CDR3 region: CAWGGQPNEKLFF. CDR3 coding DNA: TGTGCCTGGGGTGGACAGCCTAATGAAAAACTGTTTTTT.

The count of this clone is one. The rearrangement links TRBV27 to TRBJ1-1; 7 nucleotides match TRBD1. Trimming took 0 bases from V and 9 from J; bases not matched to a gene: 13. This CDR3 has 16 amino acids. CDR1 and CDR2 (germline): MNHEY, SMNVEV (reference sequence). The CDR3 loop reads CASSLSFRAGGLKAFF. CDR3 DNA sequence: TGTGCCAGCAGTTTATCGTTCAGGGCAGGGGGGCTAAAAGCTTTCTTT.

V and J are TRBV5-1 and TRBJ1-3, with unresolved D. Trimming removed 4 bases at V and 4 bases at J, with 12 bases between. CDR1 and CDR2 (germline): SGHRS, YFSETQ. There are 14 residues in the CDR3. The CDR3 DNA follows: TGCGCCAGCAGCGCGACGTTACAGGGAAACACCATATATTTT. Its protein product is CASSATLQGNTIYF.

This chain uses TRBV25-1 with TRBJ1-5; a weak D match, TRBD1 (5 bases). Germline CDR1 MGHDK, CDR2 SYGVNS. There are 16 residues in the CDR3. V was cut by 3 bases and J by 3 bases, with 15 bases left in between. CDR3 in amino acids: CASSDPGSGFNQPQHF. The CDR3 DNA reads TGTGCCAGCAGTGACCCTGGTTCAGGGTTCAATCAGCCCCAGCATTTT.

The gene calls are TRBV7-9 and TRBJ1-1, with 9 bases aligning to TRBD1. The CDR3 extends over 16 amino acids. Germline lookup yields CDR1 SEHNR and CDR2 FQNEAQ (reference sequence). Trimming removed 6 bases from V and 7 bases from J; junction bases left unmatched: 15. CDR3 in DNA: TGTGCCAGCAGGCAACTCCACTCGGGACAGGGAAGTGAAGCTTTCTTT. Residues: CASRQLHSGQGSEAFF.

The chain is built from TRBV9 and TRBJ2-5; 7 bases align to TRBD2. Germline V gives CDR1 SGDLS, CDR2 YYNGEE. CDR3 size: 15 residues. The J segment lost 4 bases and the V segment lost 6 bases, leaving 12 bases of the junction unmatched. In DNA, the CDR3 is TGTGCCAGCACCATGGCCAGCGGGAAGGGAGAGACCCAGTACTTC. It codes for CASTMASGKGETQYF.

V is TRBV11-1 and J is TRBJ2-7; possible D gene TRBD2, 6 bases. V was clipped by 0 bases and J by 3 bases, with 12 bases between them. This CDR3 spans 15 amino acids. CDR1 and CDR2 from the germline V gene are SGHAT and FQDESV (reference sequence). The CDR3, as DNA: TGTGCCAGCAGCTTAGCTGAGGACTATAGCTACGAGCAGTACTTC. It specifies CASSLAEDYSYEQYF.

J is TRBJ1-5 and V is TRBV2; weak D call: TRBD1 (5 bases). From germline, CDR1 is SNHLY and CDR2 FYNNEI. Trimming left V 5 bases short and J 7 bases short, with 18 bases between. CDR3 length: 15 amino acids. The CDR3 DNA reads as TGTGCCAGCAGTCCAGGGCGTCAGGTAGGGCAGCCCCAGCATTTT. Translated, it gives CASSPGRQVGQPQHF.

The chain couples TRBV7-2 to TRBJ2-2; 9 nucleotides agree with TRBD1. Germline trimming cut 6 bases from V and 5 bases from J; bases unmatched to any gene: 7. The CDR3 is 15 amino acids. Germline CDR1 and CDR2: SGHTA and FQGNSA. CDR3 nucleotides: TGTGCCAGCAGTTTACAGGGGGCATATACCGGGGAGCTGTTTTTT. Its translation: CASSLQGAYTGELFF. The whole variable domain, filled in from reference TRBV7-2 and TRBJ2-2, reads GAGVSQSPSNKVTEKGKDVELRCDPISGHTALYWYRQSLGQGLEFLIYFQGNSAPDKSGLPSDRFSAERTGGSVSTLTIQRTQQEDSAVYLCASSLQGAYTGELFFGEGSRLTVL.

The CDR3 is CASATGAGGYTF. CDR3 DNA sequence: TGTGCCAGTGCGACAGGGGCGGGTGGCTACACCTTC. V gene TRBV28 combines with J gene TRBJ1-2; TRBD1 matches at 8 bases. The junction had 7 bases not matched to a gene; V was cut back by 9 bases and J by 7 bases. CDR1 is MDHEN and CDR2 is SYDVKM in the germline V gene. The CDR3 has 12 amino acids.

This chain uses TRBV7-9 with TRBJ2-2; a possible D gene is TRBD2 (6 bases). Germline V gene data show CDR1 as SEHNR and CDR2 as FQNEAQ (reference sequence). The length of the CDR3 is 17 residues. V was trimmed by 5 bases and J by 7 bases, leaving 23 bases between them. CDR3 sequence reads: CASSLIRGRERVGELFF. The CDR3 bases are TGTGCCAGCAGCCTCATTCGGGGACGGGAGAGAGTCGGGGAGCTGTTTTTT. The full variable domain, its missing parts supplied by reference TRBV7-9 and TRBJ2-2, is DTGVSQNPRHKITKRGQNVTFRCDPISEHNRLYWYRQTLGQGPEFLTYFQNEAQLEKSRLLSDRFSAERPKGSFSTLEIQRTEQGDSAMYLCASSLIRGRERVGELFFGEGSRLTVL.